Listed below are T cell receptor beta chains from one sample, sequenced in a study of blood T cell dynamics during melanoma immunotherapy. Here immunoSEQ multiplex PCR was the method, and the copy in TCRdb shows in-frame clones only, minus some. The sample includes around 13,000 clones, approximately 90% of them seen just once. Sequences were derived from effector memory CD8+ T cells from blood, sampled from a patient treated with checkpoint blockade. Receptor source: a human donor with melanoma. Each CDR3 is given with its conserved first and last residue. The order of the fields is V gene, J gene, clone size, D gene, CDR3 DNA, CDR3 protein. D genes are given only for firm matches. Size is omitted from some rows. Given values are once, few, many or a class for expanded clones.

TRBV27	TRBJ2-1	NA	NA	TGTGCCAGCAGTTCAGGGACTTCCTTCTCCAATGAGCAGTTCTTC	CASSSGTSFSNEQFF
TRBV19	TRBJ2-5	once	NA	TGTGCCAGTAGTAGTGGACGGCCGCTGGGGCAGTACTTC	CASSSGRPLGQYF
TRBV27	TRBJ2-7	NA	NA	TGTGCCAGCAGTGTCACAGGCTACGAGCAGTACTTC	CASSVTGYEQYF
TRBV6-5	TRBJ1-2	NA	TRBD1	TGTGCCAGCAGGTCCGGGACAGGGGATGGGATGACCTTC	CASRSGTGDGMTF
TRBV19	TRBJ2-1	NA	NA	TGTGCCAGTAGAGGGGTTCGGCATGAGCAGTTCTTC	CASRGVRHEQFF
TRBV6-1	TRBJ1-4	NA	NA	NA	CASSDFRGATNEKLFF
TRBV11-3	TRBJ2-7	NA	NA	TGTGCCAGCAGCTTAGGGGCAGGGTCCGAGCAGTACTTC	CASSLGAGSEQYF
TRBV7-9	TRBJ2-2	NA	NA	TGTGCCAGCAGCTTAGCGCAGAAGAACACCGGGGAGCTGTTTTTT	CASSLAQKNTGELFF
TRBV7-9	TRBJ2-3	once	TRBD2	TGTGCCAGCAGCGCACTAGCGGGAGCTCCAGATACGCAGTATTTT	CASSALAGAPDTQYF
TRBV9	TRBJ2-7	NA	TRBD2	TGTGCCAGCACCGTAGGCGGGACGGGAGGGCTCTACGAGCAGTACTTC	CASTVGGTGGLYEQYF
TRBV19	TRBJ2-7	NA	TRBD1	TGTGCCAGCGAACAGGGGGATGGCGAGCAGTACTTC	CASEQGDGEQYF
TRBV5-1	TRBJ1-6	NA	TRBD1	TGCGCCAGCAGCTTGAGAGTAACAGGGGCACGGAATTCACCCCTCCACTTT	CASSLRVTGARNSPLHF
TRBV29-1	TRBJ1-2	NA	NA	TGCAGCGTTGAAGATGGGGGGAACTATGGCTACACCTTC	CSVEDGGNYGYTF
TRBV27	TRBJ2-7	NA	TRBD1	TGTGCCAGCAGTCCAATAGGGGGCGCCTCCTACGAGCAGTACTTC	CASSPIGGASYEQYF
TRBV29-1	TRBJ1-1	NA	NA	TGCAGCGTTGTTGAGGGGTTGGACACTGAAGCTTTCTTT	CSVVEGLDTEAFF
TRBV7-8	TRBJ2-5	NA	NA	TGTGCCAGCACGAGGGAGACCCAGTACTTC	CASTRETQYF
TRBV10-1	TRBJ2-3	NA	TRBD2	TGCGCCAGCAGTGAACTAGCGGGAGGAGCAGATACGCAGTATTTT	CASSELAGGADTQYF